The TCR beta chain under discussion was sequenced for a study of regulatory T cells in long-lasting Graves disease. Researchers made TCR beta libraries by using iRepertoire HTBI primers and running Arm-PCR on CDR3 regions. One entry per CDR3 protein results from TCRdb running MiXCR on the multiplex PCR reads. The repertoire holds a few hundred thousand distinct CDR3 sequences, with 20% as singletons. Regarding the study as a whole: TRBV28, TRBJ1-2 and TRBJ2-5 were segments that persistent disease favored. The number of shared public clonotypes was higher in persistent patients (fewer than 3,000) than new patients (over 900).

The CDR3 covers 13 residues. CDR1 and CDR2 from the germline V gene are GTSNPN and SVGIG (reference sequence). The sample's time point: newly diagnosed GD, antithyroid drugs for less than 3 months. Extracted RNA from PBMCs served as the source of the TCR library. Roughly 9 milliliters of peripheral blood were taken and placed in EDTA tubes. A single count supports this clonotype. What it recognizes is unknown. A much larger clone differs by one base, so this may be a read error. The chain joins TRBV30 to TRBJ2-1, with D maybe TRBD2 (5 bases). The sequence derives from a female donor with Graves disease. Sequenced here: peripheral blood mononuclear cells (PBMCs), sampled at new diagnosis, from a patient treated with antithyroid drugs. For the CDR3, the DNA is TGTACCTGGAGGAAGAGCTCCTACAATGAGCAGTTCTTC. Protein sequence: CTWRKSSYNEQFF. Full variable domain (rest looked up from reference TRBV30 and TRBJ2-1): SQTIHQWPATLVQPVGSPLSLECTVEGTSNPNLYWYRQAAGRGLQLLFYSVGIGQISSEVPQNLSASRPQDRQFILSSKKLLLSDSGFYLCTWRKSSYNEQFFGPGTRLTVL.